Each of the 29 T cell receptor beta chains below was sequenced from the same sample in a study of identical twins. One entry per CDR3 protein, called by TCRdb with MiXCR from the 5' RACE reads. The sample comprises more than 250,000 distinct CDR3 sequences, about 8.3% of which are singletons, and about 2.1% rests with the top ten. These records were also assigned to another study, of yellow fever vaccine responses in identical twins.

The sample taken for sequencing was memory (CD45RO+) T cells sorted from blood. The receptors here all came from a young woman in good health.

This clonotype was detected only a few times. The chain carries TRBV2 and TRBJ2-3; 10 nucleotides agree with TRBD2. V lost 5 bases and J lost 0; bases outside the gene matches: 8. CDR1 is SNHLY, CDR2 FYNNEI, per germline. The CDR3 length is 17 residues. The CDR3 is CASSMPAGGLSTDTQYF. The CDR3 nucleotides read TGTGCCAGCAGTATGCCAGCGGGAGGGCTTAGCACAGATACGCAGTATTTT.

In its sample, this clonotype was seen many times. The rearrangement links TRBV12-3 or TRBV12-4 to TRBJ2-7, with 9 bases fitting TRBD1. With 6 bases clipped from V and 1 base from J, the junction kept 7 bases outside the gene matches. The CDR3 runs 15 residues. The CDR3 bases are TGTGCCAGCAGAAATAACAGGGGGCAGTCCTACGAGCAGTACTTC. This codes for CASRNNRGQSYEQYF.

This clonotype was detected many times. The chain is built from TRBV6-4 and TRBJ2-1; a weak D match, TRBD2 (6 bases). The CDR3 spans 15 residues. Germline CDR1 MRHNA, CDR2 SNTAGT. Trimming removed 3 bases at V and 6 bases at J, with 15 bases between. CDR3 protein: CASSDGRENANEQFF. DNA for the CDR3: TGTGCCAGCAGTGATGGGCGGGAAAACGCCAATGAGCAGTTCTTC.

The CDR3 here is CAGASGRGDEQFF. Written as DNA, the CDR3 is TGTGCCGGGGCGAGCGGGAGAGGGGATGAGCAGTTCTTC. The chain carries TRBV10-3 and TRBJ2-1; TRBD2 matches at 8 bases. The V and J ends lost 11 bases and 8 bases, in that order; junction bases with no gene match: 11. This CDR3 contains 13 residues. Germline CDR1 reads ENHRY; CDR2 reads SYGVKD.

The chain has TRBV18 and TRBJ2-3; the D gene is possibly TRBD1 (6 bases). V gave up 5 bases and J gave up 1 base, with 7 bases separating them. Germline V gives CDR1 KGHSH, CDR2 LQKENI. The CDR3 totals 13 residues. The CDR3 protein is CASSGQRTDTQYF. CDR3 nucleotide sequence: TGTGCCAGCTCAGGACAGCGCACAGATACGCAGTATTTT.

This clonotype was seen at least ten times. This chain links TRBV20-1 with TRBJ2-2; possibly TRBD2 for D (6 bases). Trimming pared 0 bases from V and 7 bases from J, leaving 15 bases between. This CDR3 has 15 amino acids. Germline-derived CDR1 and CDR2 are DFQATT and SNEGSKA (reference sequence). CDR3 nucleotide sequence: TGCAGTGCTAGAGATCTCAGGGCGCGGGGCGGGGAGCTGTTTTTT. Its translation is CSARDLRARGGELFF.

This clonotype came up many times. J is TRBJ2-2 and V is TRBV28; D is uncertain. CDR3 size: 12 residues. In germline, CDR1 is MDHEN, CDR2 SYDVKM. Trimming stripped 6 bases from V and 5 bases from J, with 7 bases between. The CDR3 DNA is TGTGCCAGCAGCCCTTCGACCGGGGAGCTGTTTTTT. Amino acid sequence: CASSPSTGELFF.

This clonotype was seen at least ten times. The rearrangement joins TRBV2 to TRBJ1-2; 9 bases are a match to TRBD1. Per the germline V gene, CDR1 is SNHLY and CDR2 is FYNNEI. CDR3 size: 13 residues. With 9 bases clipped from V and 11 bases from J, the junction kept 13 bases outside the gene matches. The CDR3 DNA reads TGTGCCAGAGAAACGGGACAGGGTTCAGTATACACCTTC. As protein: CARETGQGSVYTF.

This clonotype was counted many times. This chain connects TRBV6-1 to TRBJ1-5, with D unresolved. V gave up 1 base and J gave up 0 bases, with 7 bases separating them. The germline V gene has CDR1 MNHNS and CDR2 SASEGT. The CDR3 loop spans 15 amino acids. The CDR3 coding sequence is TGTGCCAGCAGTGAAGAGCTGTATAGCAATCAGCCCCAGCATTTT. It translates to CASSEELYSNQPQHF.

This clonotype occurred a few times. The rearrangement uses TRBV11-1 and TRBJ1-2; 11 bases align to TRBD1. V shed 0 bases and J 4 bases; nucleotides not matched to a gene: 10. In germline, CDR1 is SGHAT, CDR2 FQDESV (reference sequence). This CDR3 region has 18 residues. CDR3 nucleotide sequence: TGTGCCAGCAGCTTAGCAGGGACAGGGGGATCGGGAATCTATGGCTACACCTTC. This encodes CASSLAGTGGSGIYGYTF. Supplemented by reference TRBV11-1 and TRBJ1-2, the full variable domain reads EAEVAQSPRYKITEKSQAVAFWCDPISGHATLYWYRQILGQGPELLVQFQDESVVDDSQLPKDRFSAERLKGVDSTLKIQPAELGDSAMYLCASSLAGTGGSGIYGYTFGSGTRLTVV.

This clonotype was counted between two and nine times. The chain couples TRBV5-6 to TRBJ2-3; D is undetermined. CDR1 and CDR2 (germline): SGHDT, YYEEEE. V lost 4 bases and J 0 bases, leaving 9 bases between the germline ends. The CDR3 runs to 14 residues. The CDR3 sequence: CASSPSASTDTQYF. The CDR3 coding sequence is TGTGCCAGCAGCCCTTCAGCGAGCACAGATACGCAGTATTTT.

This clonotype was recorded a few times. The chain links TRBV20-1 to TRBJ2-1; D ambiguous. CDR3 length: 12 amino acids. V dropped 1 base and J dropped 7 bases, with 8 bases sitting between them. Germline CDR1 reads DFQATT; CDR2 reads SNEGSKA (reference sequence). DNA for the CDR3: TGCAGTGCTAGAGCTTGGCAGAATGAGCAGTTCTTC. Amino acids: CSARAWQNEQFF.

At least ten counts were recorded for this clonotype. The chain links TRBV5-1 to TRBJ2-2; a possible D gene is TRBD2 (5 bases). V shed 0 bases and J shed 6 bases, with 9 bases lying between them. The length of the CDR3 is 14 residues. Germline V gene lookup returns CDR1 SGHRS and CDR2 YFSETQ. CDR3 DNA sequence: TGCGCCAGCAGCTTGGGTGACTATCCCGGGGAGCTGTTTTTT. Its translation is CASSLGDYPGELFF.

The chain uses TRBV3-1 and TRBJ2-7, with D unclear. V was shortened by 1 base and J by 0 bases, with 13 bases between the two germline ends. There are 16 residues in the CDR3. CDR1 is LGHDT, CDR2 YNNKEL, per germline (reference sequence). Here the CDR3 reads CASSQGVGGSSYEQYF. The CDR3 DNA reads TGTGCCAGCAGCCAAGGTGTTGGCGGAAGCTCCTACGAGCAGTACTTC.

The V and J genes are TRBV7-8 and TRBJ2-3; 8 positions agree with TRBD2. Germline values: CDR1 SGHVS, CDR2 FQNEAQ. J lost 2 bases, V lost 1 base, and 5 bases had no gene match. The CDR3 has 16 amino acids. The CDR3 spells CASSLEIAGITDTQYF. CDR3 bases: TGTGCCAGCAGCTTAGAGATAGCGGGGATCACAGATACGCAGTATTTT.

This clonotype was counted at least ten times. The chain joins TRBV3-1 to TRBJ1-1; perhaps TRBD1 as D (5 bases). Trimming stripped 2 bases from V and 3 bases from J, with 10 bases between. The CDR3 covers 14 residues. Germline assignment: CDR1 LGHDT and CDR2 YNNKEL (reference sequence). The CDR3 sequence is CASSQIQGHTEAFF. As DNA, the CDR3 is TGTGCCAGCAGCCAAATCCAGGGTCACACTGAAGCTTTCTTT.

This clonotype came up a few times. V and J are TRBV6-6 and TRBJ2-3; D gene ambiguous. V was trimmed by 0 bases and J by 7 bases, leaving 5 bases between them. CDR3 size: 12 residues. Germline values: CDR1 MNHNY, CDR2 SVGAGI (reference sequence). CDR3 protein: CASSYSIHTQYF. DNA of the CDR3: TGTGCCAGCAGTTACTCTATCCATACGCAGTATTTT.

The chain joins TRBV7-7 to TRBJ2-1; maybe TRBD2 (6 bases). This CDR3 is 14 amino acids long. Germline assignment: CDR1 SSHAT and CDR2 FNYEAQ (reference sequence). With 5 bases removed from V and 0 bases from J, the gap between germline ends came to 8 bases. CDR3 in DNA: TGTGCCAGCAGCCCGGGAGACTCCTACAATGAGCAGTTCTTC. This codes for CASSPGDSYNEQFF.

The rearrangement links TRBV5-4 to TRBJ2-7; 9 bases are a match to TRBD1. CDR1 SGHNT and CDR2 YYREEE come from the germline V gene (reference sequence). The CDR3 has 15 residues. Trimming took 2 bases from V and 4 from J; bases not matched to a gene: 7. The CDR3 here is CASSFGRTGEYEQYF. CDR3 in DNA: TGTGCCAGCAGCTTCGGGAGGACAGGGGAATACGAGCAGTACTTC.

This clonotype has at least ten counts. This chain links TRBV3-1 with TRBJ2-2, with 8 bases fitting TRBD1. The trim removed 5 bases at V and 6 bases at J, leaving 2 bases unmatched. There are 13 residues in the CDR3. The germline CDR1 and CDR2 sequences are LGHDT and YNNKEL (reference sequence). In DNA form, the CDR3 reads TGTGCCAGCAGCTTACAGGGGGCCGGGGAGCTGTTTTTT. Protein: CASSLQGAGELFF.

The genes are TRBV18 and TRBJ1-5, with no clear D. Germline CDR1 reads KGHSH; CDR2 reads LQKENI. The V end was cut by 3 bases, the J end by 0 bases, with 15 bases between. The CDR3 sequence is 17 residues long. The CDR3 reads CASSPSYRDYSNQPQHF. DNA for the CDR3: TGTGCCAGCTCACCTAGTTACAGAGACTATAGCAATCAGCCCCAGCATTTT.

In this sample, this clonotype turned up a few times. The rearrangement links TRBV4-2 to TRBJ2-3, with 8 bases aligning to TRBD2. Trimming took 3 bases from V and 4 from J; bases not matched to a gene: 12. Germline lookup yields CDR1 LGHNA and CDR2 YNFKEQ. This CDR3 is built from 17 residues. In DNA form, the CDR3 reads TGTGCCAGCAGCCAGGTACCGGGACTAGGTGCCGCAGATACGCAGTATTTT. It encodes CASSQVPGLGAADTQYF.

This clonotype was seen many times. CDR3 sequence (DNA): TGCGCCAGCAGCCTTGACCTTACAGGGTCCACTGAAGCTTTCTTT. Translated: CASSLDLTGSTEAFF. The rearrangement joins TRBV5-1 to TRBJ1-1; maybe TRBD1 (6 bases). CDR1 SGHRS and CDR2 YFSETQ come from the germline V gene. V lost 4 bases and J 4 bases, leaving 17 bases between the germline ends. The CDR3 consists of 15 residues.

This clonotype occurred a few times. A much larger clone lies a single base off, so this may be a read error. This chain joins TRBV29-1 and TRBJ2-1; 9 bases match TRBD2. The CDR3 consists of 16 residues. The germline V gene encodes CDR1 SQVTM and CDR2 ANQGSEA. V lost 5 bases to trimming and J lost 8 bases; unmatched junction nucleotides: 16. CDR3 amino acids: CSVLSPPAGGHDEQFF. The CDR3 DNA reads as TGCAGCGTTTTAAGCCCGCCGGCGGGGGGGCATGATGAGCAGTTCTTC.

The chain has TRBV12-3 or TRBV12-4 and TRBJ2-7; the D gene could be TRBD1 or TRBD2 (5 bases each). CDR3 size: 15 residues. The ends were cut back, 3 bases at V and 2 bases at J, with 14 bases in the middle. Here the CDR3 reads CASSFGASKAYEQYF. DNA for the CDR3: TGTGCCAGCAGTTTCGGGGCAAGTAAAGCCTACGAGCAGTACTTC.

This clonotype was seen repeatedly, ten times or more. The genes are TRBV12-3 or TRBV12-4 and TRBJ2-5; no firm D call. The CDR3 covers 12 residues. Trimming cost V 4 bases and J 0 bases, with 3 bases left between them. The CDR3 is CASSSYQETQYF. CDR3 DNA sequence: TGTGCCAGCAGTTCGTACCAAGAGACCCAGTACTTC.

Worth noting for this clonotype: A junction end diverges from the germline sequence, so it may reflect a read error. The J gene is TRBJ2-3, the V gene TRBV12-3 or TRBV12-4; D possibly matches TRBD1 or TRBD2 (5 bases each). The CDR3 has 14 residues. CDR3 coding DNA: TGTGCCAACAGTCCGGGACGGCGCACAGATACGCAGTATTTT. Protein product: CANSPGRRTDTQYF.

This clonotype was observed a few times. The rearrangement joins TRBV18 to TRBJ1-2; possible D gene TRBD1, 5 bases. Germline CDR1 reads KGHSH; CDR2 reads LQKENI. CDR3 length: 14 amino acids. The germline V and J ends were trimmed by 3 bases and 5 bases, with 13 bases remaining between them. CDR3 sequence (DNA): TGTGCCAGCTCACCGTCGACAGATAGTTATGGCTACACCTTC. It encodes CASSPSTDSYGYTF.

This sequence joins TRBV4-1 and TRBJ1-6; D possibly corresponds to TRBD1 (6 bases). This CDR3 contains 18 residues. V was shortened by 0 bases and J by 8 bases, with 20 bases between the two germline ends. The germline V gene has CDR1 MGHRA and CDR2 YSYEKL. The DNA of the CDR3 is TGCGCCAGCAGCCAAGATTCCCCGGGGGCTATTAATTATTCACCCCTCCACTTT. Translating gives CASSQDSPGAINYSPLHF.